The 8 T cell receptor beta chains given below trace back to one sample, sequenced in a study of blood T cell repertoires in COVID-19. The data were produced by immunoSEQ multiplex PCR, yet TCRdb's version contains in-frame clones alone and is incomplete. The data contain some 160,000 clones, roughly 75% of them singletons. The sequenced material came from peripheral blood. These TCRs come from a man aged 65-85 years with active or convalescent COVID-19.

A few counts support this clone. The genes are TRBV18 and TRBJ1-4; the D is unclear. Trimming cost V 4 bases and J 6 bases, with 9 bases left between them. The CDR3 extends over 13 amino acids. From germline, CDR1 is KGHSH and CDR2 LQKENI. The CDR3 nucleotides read TGTGCCAGCTCACTAACGGGAGATGAAAAACTGTTTTTT. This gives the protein CASSLTGDEKLFF.

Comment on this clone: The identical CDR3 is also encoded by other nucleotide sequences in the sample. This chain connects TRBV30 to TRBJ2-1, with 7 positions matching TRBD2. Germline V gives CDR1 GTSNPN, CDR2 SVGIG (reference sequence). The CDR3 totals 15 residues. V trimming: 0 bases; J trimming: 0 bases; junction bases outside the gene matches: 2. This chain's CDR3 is CAWSVRTSSYNEQFF. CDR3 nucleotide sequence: TGTGCCTGGAGTGTGAGGACTAGCTCCTACAATGAGCAGTTCTTC.

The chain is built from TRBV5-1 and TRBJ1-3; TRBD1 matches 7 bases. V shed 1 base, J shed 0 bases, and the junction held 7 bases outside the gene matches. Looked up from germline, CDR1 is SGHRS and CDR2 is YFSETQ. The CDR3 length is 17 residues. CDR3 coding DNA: TGCGCCAGCAGCTTGAGGGACAGTAGTTTCTCTGGAAACACCATATATTTT. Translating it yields CASSLRDSSFSGNTIYF. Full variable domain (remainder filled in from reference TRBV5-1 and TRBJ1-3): KAGVTQTPRYLIKTRGQQVTLSCSPISGHRSVSWYQQTPGQGLQFLFEYFSETQRNKGNFPGRFSGRQFSNSRSEMNVSTLELGDSALYLCASSLRDSSFSGNTIYFGEGSWLTVV.

The CDR3 spells CASTTGGSGETQYF. The CDR3 DNA follows: TGCGCCAGCACGACAGGGGGGAGTGGAGAGACCCAGTACTTC. V usage is TRBV5-1 and J usage is TRBJ2-5, with 9 bases matching TRBD1. Unmatched junction bases numbered 7, after V lost 6 bases and J lost 4 bases. Germline CDR1 and CDR2: SGHRS and YFSETQ. The CDR3 loop spans 14 amino acids.

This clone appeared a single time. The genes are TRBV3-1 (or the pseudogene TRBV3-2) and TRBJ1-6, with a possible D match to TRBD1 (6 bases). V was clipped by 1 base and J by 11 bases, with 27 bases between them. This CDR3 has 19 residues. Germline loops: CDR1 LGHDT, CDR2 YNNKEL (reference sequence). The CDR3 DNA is TGTGCCAGCAGCCAAGGCTCCTTTCGTCAGGGGCTCCCCCCCCCACCCCTCCACTTT. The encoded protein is CASSQGSFRQGLPPPPLHF.

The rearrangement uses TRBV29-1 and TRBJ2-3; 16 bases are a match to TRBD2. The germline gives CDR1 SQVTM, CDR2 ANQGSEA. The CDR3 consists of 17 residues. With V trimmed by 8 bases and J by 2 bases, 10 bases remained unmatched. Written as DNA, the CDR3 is TGCAGCTCTCCGGGACTAGCGGGGGGGGACGCCACAGATACGCAGTATTTT. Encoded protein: CSSPGLAGGDATDTQYF.

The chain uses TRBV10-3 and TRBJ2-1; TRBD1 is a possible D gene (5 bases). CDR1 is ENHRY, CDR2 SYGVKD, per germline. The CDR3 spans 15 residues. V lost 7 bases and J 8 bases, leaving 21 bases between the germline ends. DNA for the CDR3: TGTGCCATCACCAAGGGCCAGGGAAGTGTCGATGAGCAGTTCTTC. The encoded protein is CAITKGQGSVDEQFF.

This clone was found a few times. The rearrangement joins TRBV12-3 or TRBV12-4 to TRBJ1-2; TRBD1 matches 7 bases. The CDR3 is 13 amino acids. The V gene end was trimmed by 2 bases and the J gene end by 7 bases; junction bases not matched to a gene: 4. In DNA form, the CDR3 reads TGTGCCAGCAGTTTAAGGGGGCAGGTTGGCTACACCTTC. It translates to CASSLRGQVGYTF.